This T cell receptor (beta chain) was recovered during a study of beta chain features in type 1 diabetes. In germline, CDR1 is MDHEN, CDR2 SYDVKM. V was shortened by 6 bases and J by 2 bases, with 14 bases between the two germline ends. The CDR3 length is 14 residues. Concerning this clone itself: Antigen unknown.

Study-wide points: Shortening of TCRB CDR3s, moderate but significant, appeared in all four CD4+ subsets of Type 1 diabetes patients.

Expressed TCRB transcripts were sequenced after all isolated RNA was converted to cDNA. The repertoire was sequenced with immunoSEQ multiplex PCR; TCRdb's copy has only in-frame clones and lacks some. The repertoire holds 600,000 to 700,000 clones, around an eighth seen once, with more than 0.09% in the top ten. The sequence derives from a young man with type 1 diabetes. Specimen: naive CD4+ T cells from blood. The chain carries TRBV28 and TRBJ2-7, with no clear D. In DNA, the CDR3 is TGTGCCAGCAGCCTACCCCGACGGGCCTACGAGCAGTACTTC. Translation gives CASSLPRRAYEQYF.